This is a list of T cell receptor beta chains from one sample in a study of blood T cell repertoires in COVID-19. Sequenced by immunoSEQ multiplex PCR; TCRdb stores in-frame clones only, minus some. The data contain some 150,000 clones, roughly 90% of them seen just once; the ten biggest clones take up around 3%. The sample consisted of peripheral blood. The receptors originated from a man aged 55 to 69 with acute or convalescent COVID-19. CDR3s include the opening cysteine and the closing phenylalanine or tryptophan. A D gene is named only where the DNA matches it firmly. Clone size is shown for a subset of rows, as once, few, many or a class of expanded clone.

J	V	size	D	DNA	CDR3
TRBJ1-2	TRBV7-2	NA	NA	TGTGCCACCTTGGGGAGGGCCTATGGCTACACCTTC	CATLGRAYGYTF
TRBJ1-3	TRBV5-5	NA	NA	TGTGCCAGCAGCTTGGCCCCGGGTTCTGGAAACACCATATATTTT	CASSLAPGSGNTIYF
TRBJ1-6	TRBV2	once	NA	TGTGCCAGCAGTGTGTCCAGGGGTGATTCACCCCTCCACTTT	CASSVSRGDSPLHF
TRBJ1-6	TRBV25-1	NA	NA	TGTGCCAGCAGTGACTTGAGAGGTGATTCACCCCTCCACTTT	CASSDLRGDSPLHF
TRBJ2-7	TRBV6-1	NA	TRBD2	TGTGCCAGCAGTGAAGCGCTGCTAGCGGGGAGACACTACGAGCAGTACTTC	CASSEALLAGRHYEQYF
TRBJ2-2	TRBV14	NA	NA	TGTGCCAGCAGCCAACCAAGGTGGGGGACAAGTACCGGGGAGCTGTTTTTT	CASSQPRWGTSTGELFF
TRBJ2-7	TRBV5-1	NA	TRBD2	TGCGCCAGCAGCTTGGGGTTTAGCGGGGGGGCGTTTAGATACGAGCAGTACTTC	CASSLGFSGGAFRYEQYF
TRBJ2-1	TRBV24-1	NA	TRBD1	TGTGCCACCAGTGACCAAGGACAGGGGATGGGGAATGAGCAGTTCTTC	CATSDQGQGMGNEQFF
TRBJ2-2	TRBV5-1	NA	NA	TGCGCCAGCAGCTTGGCAGGGGTCAACACCGGGGAGCTGTTTTTT	CASSLAGVNTGELFF
TRBJ1-2	TRBV6-5	once	NA	TGTGCCAGCAAACCCCGGTGGGAAGGGAGGGACGGCTACACCTTC	CASKPRWEGRDGYTF
TRBJ2-7	TRBV7-9	NA	TRBD1	TGTGCCAGCAGCCATCAAGGGACAGGGGTCTACGAGCAGTACTTC	CASSHQGTGVYEQYF
TRBJ2-3	TRBV18	NA	NA	TGTGCCAGCTCCGCAAGAGCAGATACGCAGTATTTT	CASSARADTQYF
TRBJ2-7	TRBV5-1	NA	TRBD1	TGCGCCAGCAGCTTGTACGCAGGGGGCAACGAGCAGTACTTC	CASSLYAGGNEQYF
TRBJ2-7	TRBV7-9	NA	NA	TGTGCCAGCAGCCCCAGGGGTATTCATTACGAGCAGTACTTC	CASSPRGIHYEQYF
TRBJ2-7	TRBV7-2	NA	TRBD1	TGTGCCGGGGGACAGGGGGGATACGAGCAGTACTTC	CAGGQGGYEQYF
TRBJ2-7	TRBV27	NA	TRBD1	TGTGCCAGCAGGCTATACAGGGGCGGCTCGAGCTCCTACGAGCAGTACTTC	CASRLYRGGSSSYEQYF
TRBJ2-7	TRBV7-2	NA	NA	TGTGCCAGCAGCGTAGACTTTGGTGCTCAGGGGCAGTACTTC	CASSVDFGAQGQYF
TRBJ2-1	TRBV6-1	NA	TRBD1	TGTGCCAGCAATGATCGGTCCTCGGGACAGGGGTCTTCTGGTGAGCAGTTCTTC	CASNDRSSGQGSSGEQFF
TRBJ1-2	TRBV7-2	NA	TRBD1	TGTGCCAGCAGCTTTGCCGGGACAGGGTTCTATGGCTACACCTTC	CASSFAGTGFYGYTF
TRBJ2-1	TRBV7-9	NA	TRBD2	TGTGCCAGCAGTTCGACTAGCGGGGGCCTCTACAATGAGCAGTTCTTC	CASSSTSGGLYNEQFF
TRBJ2-7	TRBV5-1	once	NA	TGCGCCAGCAGCTTCGGGCAGGGCCCAGGGTTCGAGCAGTACTTC	CASSFGQGPGFEQYF
TRBJ1-2	TRBV5-1	few	NA	TGCGCCAGCAGCTTAGCCGCGACAGCGGAGGGGCTCTACACCTTC	CASSLAATAEGLYTF
TRBJ2-3	TRBV7-2	once	TRBD1	TGTGCCAGCAGCCCCCGACAGGGAATCCAGGTAGATACGCAGTATTTT	CASSPRQGIQVDTQYF
TRBJ2-1	TRBV10-1	NA	TRBD2	TGCGCCAGCAGCCAGGGACTAGCGGTCTACAATGAGCAGTTCTTC	CASSQGLAVYNEQFF
TRBJ1-1	TRBV6-5	NA	NA	TGTGCCAGCAGTCCCGGTATCAACACTGAAGCTTTCTTT	CASSPGINTEAFF
TRBJ2-2	TRBV7-2	NA	NA	TGTGCCAGCAGCTTACAGGGTGCGGGGGAGCTGTTTTTT	CASSLQGAGELFF
TRBJ1-1	TRBV2	NA	NA	TGTGCCAGCAGGAAGGAGGAAGCGAACACTGAAGCTTTCTTT	CASRKEEANTEAFF
TRBJ1-2	TRBV5-4	NA	NA	TGTGCCAGCAGCTTTTGGGAGGGGCGCGGGGGCTACACCTTC	CASSFWEGRGGYTF
TRBJ2-1	TRBV24-1	NA	TRBD2	TGTGCCACCAGTGATTTGGCGGGTAGAGGTCCGCCGGGACTAGCGGACAATGAGCAGTTCTTC	CATSDLAGRGPPGLADNEQFF
TRBJ1-1	TRBV5-6	NA	NA	TGTGCCAGCAGCTCCTATCGGGGCACTGAAGCTTTCTTT	CASSSYRGTEAFF
TRBJ1-1	TRBV3-1/TRBV3-2	NA	NA	TGTGCCAGCAGCCCCCGGGGGAACACTGAAGCTTTCTTT	CASSPRGNTEAFF
TRBJ1-6	TRBV5-6	NA	NA	TGTGCCAGCAGCTTGGTCGACAGAGCCTCAAATTCACCCCTCCACTTT	CASSLVDRASNSPLHF
TRBJ1-3	TRBV6-5	NA	NA	TGTGCCAGCACCGAGGCGGGATCTGGAAACACCATATATTTT	CASTEAGSGNTIYF
TRBJ1-2	TRBV7-9	few	NA	TGTGCCAGCAGCTTAGATGGGGGGAACTATGGCTACACCTTC	CASSLDGGNYGYTF
TRBJ1-5	TRBV30	NA	NA	TGTGCCTGGAGTAGATTCTCGGGACAGCCCCAGCATTTT	CAWSRFSGQPQHF